This T cell receptor beta chain was recorded in a study of a mutant IDH1 vaccine in newly diagnosed glioma. Across the whole study: Radiotherapy alone preceded vaccination by 4-6 weeks; alternatively, vaccination started with temozolomide cycles.

Concerning this clone itself: No antigen is known for it.

Germline V gene data show CDR1 as KGHSH and CDR2 as LQKENI. V was pared by 2 bases and J by 3 bases, with 11 bases between. The CDR3 runs to 15 residues. Sequencing used immunoSEQ multiplex PCR; TCRdb keeps in-frame clones, though not all of them. The repertoire holds some 60,000 clones, about 86% seen once, with over 1.5% in the top ten. Sample time point: week 35, safety follow-up. Vaccine doses each comprised 300 ug of mutant IDH1 20-mer peptide, with topical imiquimod. Patients came in for eight vaccinations, in weeks 1, 3, 5, 7, 11, 15, 19 and 23. Sequencing used PBMCs, obtained from a glioma patient whose treatment included an IDH1 peptide vaccine. The J gene is TRBJ1-5, the V gene TRBV18, with D unclear. This TCR was recovered from a man aged 35 to 55 with glioma. The CDR3 nucleotides read TGTGCCAGCTCACCATCGGCACCCTCCAATCAGCCCCAGCATTTT. It yields the protein CASSPSAPSNQPQHF.